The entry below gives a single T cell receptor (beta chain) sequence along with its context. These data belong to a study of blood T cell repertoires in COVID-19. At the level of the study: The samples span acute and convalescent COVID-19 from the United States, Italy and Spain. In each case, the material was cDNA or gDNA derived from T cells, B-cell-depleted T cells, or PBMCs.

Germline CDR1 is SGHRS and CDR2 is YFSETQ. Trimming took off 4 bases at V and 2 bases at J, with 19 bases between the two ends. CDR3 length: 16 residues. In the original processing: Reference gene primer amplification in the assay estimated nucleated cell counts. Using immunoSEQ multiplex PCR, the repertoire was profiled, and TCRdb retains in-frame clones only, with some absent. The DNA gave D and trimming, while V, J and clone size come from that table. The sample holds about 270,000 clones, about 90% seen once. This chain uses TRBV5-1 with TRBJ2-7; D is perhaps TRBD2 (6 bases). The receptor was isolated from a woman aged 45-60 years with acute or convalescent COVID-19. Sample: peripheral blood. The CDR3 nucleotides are TGCGCCAGCAGCCTAACTACATCTAGCGACCCCTACGAGCAGTACTTC. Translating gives CASSLTTSSDPYEQYF.